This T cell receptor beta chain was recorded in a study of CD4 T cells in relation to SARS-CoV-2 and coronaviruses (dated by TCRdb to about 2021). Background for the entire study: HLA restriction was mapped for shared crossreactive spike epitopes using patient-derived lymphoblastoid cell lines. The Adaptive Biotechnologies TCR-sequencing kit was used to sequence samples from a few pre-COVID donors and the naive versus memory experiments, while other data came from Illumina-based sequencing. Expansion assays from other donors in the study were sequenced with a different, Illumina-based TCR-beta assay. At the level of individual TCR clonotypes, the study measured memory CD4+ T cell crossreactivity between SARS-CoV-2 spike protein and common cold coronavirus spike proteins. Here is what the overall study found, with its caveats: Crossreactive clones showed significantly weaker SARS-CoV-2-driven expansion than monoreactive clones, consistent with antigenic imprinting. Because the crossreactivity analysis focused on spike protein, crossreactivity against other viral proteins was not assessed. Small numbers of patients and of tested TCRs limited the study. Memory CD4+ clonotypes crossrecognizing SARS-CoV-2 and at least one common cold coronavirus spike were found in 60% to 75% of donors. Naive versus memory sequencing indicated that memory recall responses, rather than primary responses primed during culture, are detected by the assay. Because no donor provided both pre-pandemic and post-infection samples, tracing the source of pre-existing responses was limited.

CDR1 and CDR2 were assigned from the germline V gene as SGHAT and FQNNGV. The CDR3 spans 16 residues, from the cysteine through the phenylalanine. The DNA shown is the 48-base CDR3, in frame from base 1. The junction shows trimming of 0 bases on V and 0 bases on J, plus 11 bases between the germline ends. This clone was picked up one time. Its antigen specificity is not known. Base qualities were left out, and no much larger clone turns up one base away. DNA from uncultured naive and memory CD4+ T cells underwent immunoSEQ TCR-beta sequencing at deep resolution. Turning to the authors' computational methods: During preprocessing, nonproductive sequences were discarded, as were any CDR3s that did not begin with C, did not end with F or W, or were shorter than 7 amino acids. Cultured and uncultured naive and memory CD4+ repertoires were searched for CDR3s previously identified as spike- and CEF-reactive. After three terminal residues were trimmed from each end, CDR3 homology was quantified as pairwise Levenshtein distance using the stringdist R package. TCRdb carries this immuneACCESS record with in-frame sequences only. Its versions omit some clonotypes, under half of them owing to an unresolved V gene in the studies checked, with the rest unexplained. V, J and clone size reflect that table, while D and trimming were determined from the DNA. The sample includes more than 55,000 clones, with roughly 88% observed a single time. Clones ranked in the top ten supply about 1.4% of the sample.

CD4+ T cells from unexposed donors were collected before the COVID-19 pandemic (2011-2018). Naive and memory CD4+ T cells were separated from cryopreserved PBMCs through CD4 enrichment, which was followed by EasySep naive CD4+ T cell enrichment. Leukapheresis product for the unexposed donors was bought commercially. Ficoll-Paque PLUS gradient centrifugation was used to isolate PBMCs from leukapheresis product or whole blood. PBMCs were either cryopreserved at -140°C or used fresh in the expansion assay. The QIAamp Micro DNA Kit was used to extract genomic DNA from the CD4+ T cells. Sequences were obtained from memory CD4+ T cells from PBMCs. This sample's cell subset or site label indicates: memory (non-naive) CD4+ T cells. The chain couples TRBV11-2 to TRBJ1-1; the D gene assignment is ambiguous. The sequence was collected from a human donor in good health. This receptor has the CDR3 CASSLEFGRMNTEAFF. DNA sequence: TGTGCCAGCAGCTTAGAGTTCGGCAGAATGAACACTGAAGCTTTCTTT.